This T cell receptor (beta chain) was observed in a study of CD8+ T cells in alopecia areata. The germline CDR1 and CDR2 sequences are SQVTM and ANQGSEA. The CDR3 is 15 residues long. Between the trimmed V and J ends, which lost 7 bases and 4 bases, there was a span of 17 bases. Overall study results and limits: Resident alphabeta T cells of normal skin are also sequenced in scalp samples.

To note about this clone: The antigen remains unidentified.

It was cDNA, reverse transcribed from extracted RNA, that served as the sequencing template. Sequencing was performed with immunoSEQ multiplex PCR; in TCRdb, only in-frame clones are kept and a portion is missing. The table shows roughly 140,000 clones, with approximately 50% occurring only once. The chain joins TRBV29-1 to TRBJ2-6; tentatively, D is TRBD1 (6 bases). The sequence was collected from a human donor with alopecia areata. The sample consisted of CD4+ T cells sorted from blood, taken at week 0. The CDR3 here is CSAETGSGGANVLTF. For the CDR3, the DNA is TGCAGCGCCGAGACAGGATCGGGAGGGGCCAACGTCCTGACTTTC.